The T cell receptor beta chain under discussion was sequenced for a study of cytomegalovirus exposure and HLA in healthy donors. V dropped 1 base and J dropped 2 bases, with 12 bases sitting between them. This CDR3 has 15 residues. Per germline, CDR1 SGHNT and CDR2 YYREEE (reference sequence). Broader study findings: Per published reports, the classifier diagnosed cytomegalovirus status with high specificity and sensitivity. There were 150 to 200 TCR beta chains listed as cytomegalovirus-associated. Three of the chains that were CMV-associated were confirmed in vitro to be specific for CMV antigens.

Donors were drawn from the approximately 110-subject validation cohort, separate from the approximately 680-subject first cohort. In the case of this clone: Its antigen is unidentified.

Using immunoSEQ multiplex PCR, the repertoire was profiled, and TCRdb retains in-frame clones only, with some absent. The data hold 20,000 to 25,000 clones, with around 97% observed a single time. The chain employs TRBV5-4 and TRBJ1-2; a possible D gene is TRBD1 (5 bases). This sequence originates from a man aged 25 to 40 in good health and CMV-seropositive. What was sequenced was PBMCs. The CDR3 sequence: CASSLHGRANYGYTF. The DNA of the CDR3 is TGTGCCAGCAGCTTGCACGGCAGGGCAAACTATGGCTACACCTTC.